These T cell receptor beta chains were read from a single sample in a study of shared clonotypes between healthy human individuals. Sequencing used immunoSEQ multiplex PCR; TCRdb keeps in-frame clones, though not all of them. The table has 2.3 million or so clones, about 92% seen once. What was sequenced was naive CD4+ T cells from PBMCs. The receptors stem from a man between 18 and 29 years old in good health. Some clones in this sample may be carry-over from other donors' samples. Each CDR3 is given with its conserved first and last residue. D genes are given only for firm matches. Not all rows give a size; the values are once, few, many and, for expanded clones, a class.

TRBV28,TRBJ2-3,-,TRBD2,CASSVPGLGGGQYF,TGTGCCAGCAGTGTACCGGGACTAGGAGGCGGGCAGTATTTT
TRBV10-2,TRBJ2-6,-,-,CASSGQGSSGANVLTF,TGCGCCAGCTCTGGGCAGGGGAGCTCTGGGGCCAACGTCCTGACTTTC
TRBV5-4,TRBJ2-7,once,TRBD1,CASSLARLTGDEQYF,TGTGCCAGCAGCTTGGCACGGTTGACAGGGGACGAGCAGTACTTC
TRBV27,TRBJ2-5,-,-,CASSFLVTETQYF,TGTGCCAGCAGTTTTCTAGTAACGGAGACCCAGTACTTC
TRBV11-2,TRBJ2-7,-,TRBD2,CASSLGLAKTYEQYF,TGTGCCAGCAGCCTGGGACTAGCAAAGACCTACGAGCAGTACTTC
TRBV28,TRBJ1-1,-,-,CASSRAHHTEAFF,TGTGCCAGCTCCAGGGCCCATCACACTGAAGCTTTCTTT
TRBV11-2,TRBJ1-2,-,-,CASSSLMGHREYRYGYTF,TGTGCCAGCAGCTCGTTAATGGGCCACAGGGAATATCGCTATGGCTACACCTTC
TRBV2,TRBJ2-7,-,TRBD2,CASTPGGPSGRYEQYF,TGTGCCAGCACCCCGGGAGGTCCTAGCGGGAGGTACGAGCAGTACTTC
TRBV5-1,TRBJ2-7,-,TRBD1,CASSKGQGEGTYEQYF,TGCGCCAGCAGCAAGGGACAGGGGGAAGGTACCTACGAGCAGTACTTC
TRBV30,TRBJ2-2,-,-,CAWSPGSHTGELFF,TGTGCCTGGAGTCCCGGGTCCCACACCGGGGAGCTGTTTTTT
TRBV27,TRBJ2-1,-,TRBD2,CASSPGLAGASKNEQFF,TGTGCCAGCAGCCCGGGACTAGCGGGAGCGTCAAAGAATGAGCAGTTCTTC
TRBV6-1,TRBJ2-7,-,TRBD1,CASSVGQGINEQYF,TGTGCCAGCAGCGTCGGACAGGGAATCAACGAGCAGTACTTC
TRBV28,TRBJ2-7,-,-,CASSSDPGGWEQYF,TGTGCCAGCAGTTCGGACCCGGGTGGTTGGGAGCAGTACTTC
TRBV28,TRBJ2-7,-,TRBD1,CASSLTGSYEQYF,TGTGCCAGCAGTTTGACAGGGAGCTACGAGCAGTACTTC
TRBV28,TRBJ2-2,once,TRBD1,CASSGPGQGSGELFF,TGTGCCAGCAGTGGGCCGGGACAGGGGTCTGGGGAGCTGTTTTTT
TRBV27,TRBJ2-1,-,TRBD1,CASSPLPPGQTFFSLSYNEQFF,TGTGCCAGCAGCCCCCTCCCTCCGGGACAGACTTTTTTTTCCCTCTCCTACAATGAGCAGTTCTTC
TRBV7-2,TRBJ2-4,-,-,CASSLSTRARPPNIQYF,TGTGCCAGCAGCTTATCTACCCGAGCCCGGCCCCCAAACATTCAGTACTTC
TRBV28,TRBJ2-3,once,TRBD1,CASKYGDRVTDTQYF,TGTGCCAGCAAATACGGGGACAGGGTCACAGATACGCAGTATTTT
TRBV5-6,TRBJ2-5,-,TRBD2,CASSLFRLVAGRVETQYF,TGTGCCAGCAGCTTGTTTCGTTTGGTTGCAGGGAGGGTGGAGACCCAGTACTTC
TRBV28,TRBJ1-2,-,-,CASSSAGQGYTF,TGTGCCAGCAGTTCGGCTGGACAGGGCTACACCTTC
TRBV7-2,TRBJ2-2,-,TRBD2,CASSLLAGANTGELFF,TGTGCCAGCAGCTTACTTGCGGGAGCGAACACCGGGGAGCTGTTTTTT
TRBV28,TRBJ1-1,-,TRBD1,CASTFWTGASTEAFF,TGTGCCAGCACCTTCTGGACAGGGGCATCCACTGAAGCTTTCTTT
TRBV5-1,TRBJ2-2,-,TRBD1,CASSQTGLHTGELFF,TGCGCCAGCAGCCAGACAGGGCTACACACCGGGGAGCTGTTTTTT
TRBV2,TRBJ1-5,-,TRBD1,CASRGTANQPQHF,TGTGCCAGCAGGGGGACAGCAAATCAGCCCCAGCATTTT
TRBV5-1,TRBJ2-1,-,-,CASSSTTGSNEQFF,TGCGCCAGCAGCTCAACTACAGGGTCCAATGAGCAGTTCTTC